The 18 T cell receptor beta chains below were found in one sample sequenced in a study of beta chain features in type 1 diabetes. General study findings and limits: Significant though moderate, a shortening of TCRB CDR3s appeared in all four CD4+ subsets of Type 1 diabetes patients.

No antigens are known for them. TCRB transcripts that were expressed got sequenced, as all of the isolated RNA had been reverse transcribed. TCRdb's table, derived via immunoSEQ multiplex PCR, lists solely in-frame clones and lacks some. The sample lists 640,000 or so clones, roughly 13% occurring once. The sequenced sample was naive CD4+ T cells from blood. The receptors stem from a man younger than 30 with type 1 diabetes.

This clone was seen a handful of times. CDR3 in amino acids: CASSLVGAEQFF. The CDR3 bases are TGTGCCAGCAGCTTAGTAGGGGCTGAGCAGTTCTTC. The chain is built from TRBV13 and TRBJ2-1; the D gene is possibly TRBD1 (5 bases). Between the trimmed V and J ends, which lost 1 base and 9 bases, there was a span of 7 bases. Germline V gives CDR1 PRHDT, CDR2 FYEKMQ (reference sequence). The CDR3 covers 12 residues.

This clone was seen a handful of times. The V gene is TRBV4-2, the J gene TRBJ1-2, with D maybe TRBD1 (5 bases). Germline assignment: CDR1 LGHNA and CDR2 YNFKEQ. This CDR3 contains 13 residues. Deletions cut 1 base from V and 8 bases from J, with 11 bases between. This CDR3 reads CASSQGGGAGYTF. In nucleotides, the CDR3 is TGTGCCAGCAGCCAAGGAGGAGGGGCCGGCTACACCTTC.

The V and J genes are TRBV18 and TRBJ2-7, with D possibly matching TRBD2 (5 bases). This CDR3 contains 12 residues. Deletions cut 5 bases from V and 3 bases from J, with 8 bases between. Germline CDR1 KGHSH, CDR2 LQKENI. Here the CDR3 DNA reads TGTGCCAGCTCATGGACTGACTACGAGCAGTACTTC. Translated: CASSWTDYEQYF. The full variable domain, its missing parts supplied by reference TRBV18 and TRBJ2-7, is NAGVMQNPRHLVRRRGQEARLRCSPMKGHSHVYWYRQLPEEGLKFMVYLQKENIIDESGMPKERFSAEFPKEGPSILRIQQVVRGDSAAYFCASSWTDYEQYFGPGTRLTVT.

This clone was counted a few times. This rearrangement joins TRBV7-9 to TRBJ2-1, with D maybe TRBD1 (6 bases). Trimming removed 1 base from V and 9 bases from J, with 16 bases in between. Germline CDR1 reads SEHNR; CDR2 reads FQNEAQ (reference sequence). CDR3 length: 15 amino acids. The CDR3 sequence is CASSLGAGVMVEQFF. CDR3 nucleotides: TGTGCCAGCAGCTTAGGGGCAGGGGTTATGGTTGAGCAGTTCTTC. Combining the CDR3 with reference TRBV7-9 and TRBJ2-1 gives the whole variable domain DTGVSQNPRHKITKRGQNVTFRCDPISEHNRLYWYRQTLGQGPEFLTYFQNEAQLEKSRLLSDRFSAERPKGSFSTLEIQRTEQGDSAMYLCASSLGAGVMVEQFFGPGTRLTVL.

This clone was found a few times. This sequence joins TRBV27 and TRBJ2-1, with unresolved D. This CDR3 region has 14 residues. CDR1 is MNHEY and CDR2 is SMNVEV in the germline V gene (reference sequence). Trimming left V 3 bases short and J 6 bases short, with 12 bases between. The CDR3 sequence is CASSFPSKGNEQFF. CDR3 coding DNA: TGTGCCAGCAGTTTTCCCTCAAAGGGCAATGAGCAGTTCTTC.

The chain combines TRBV4-1 with TRBJ1-4; D remains unclear. V was clipped by 3 bases and J by 7 bases, with 6 bases between them. CDR1 is MGHRA, CDR2 YSYEKL, per germline. This CDR3 contains 12 residues. CDR3 sequence: CASSQPFEKLFF. The CDR3 region has the DNA TGCGCCAGCAGCCAGCCTTTTGAAAAACTGTTTTTT.

The sample holds a few counts of this clone. The chain couples TRBV9 to TRBJ2-1; D is uncertain. Germline V lookup: CDR1 SGDLS, CDR2 YYNGEE. Trimming shortened V by 4 bases and J by 10 bases, and 21 bases separated the two germline ends. The CDR3 spans 15 residues. The DNA for the CDR3 is TGTGCCAGCAGCCCTCATGGGCAGGATTATGGCGAGCAGTTCTTC. Its translation: CASSPHGQDYGEQFF. The entire variable domain, with the rest obtained from reference TRBV9 and TRBJ2-1, is as follows: DSGVTQTPKHLITATGQRVTLRCSPRSGDLSVYWYQQSLDQGLQFLIQYYNGEERAKGNILERFSAQQFPDLHSELNLSSLELGDSALYFCASSPHGQDYGEQFFGPGTRLTVL.

This clone was counted between two and nine times. V is TRBV2 and J is TRBJ2-1; 11 positions match TRBD2. The CDR3 contains 15 residues. Germline CDR1 is SNHLY and CDR2 is FYNNEI. J lost 4 bases, V lost 5 bases, and 4 bases had no gene match. CDR3 sequence (DNA): TGTGCCAGCAGTCTACTAGCGGGGGTTTACAATGAGCAGTTCTTC. Translating gives CASSLLAGVYNEQFF.

V and J are TRBV28 and TRBJ1-5, with 9 bases fitting TRBD1. Germline V gene sequence: CDR1 MDHEN, CDR2 SYDVKM. The CDR3 consists of 14 residues. With V trimmed by 9 bases and J by 13 bases, 16 bases remained unmatched. CDR3 nucleotides: TGTGCCAGTGTTTCCCCGGGACAGGGAACCTCTCAGCATTTT. Residues: CASVSPGQGTSQHF.

This clone was recorded a few times. CDR3 amino acids: CASSIVRAPSGEKLFF. The DNA for the CDR3 is TGTGCCAGTAGTATTGTCAGGGCTCCTTCAGGCGAAAAACTGTTTTTT. The chain combines TRBV19 with TRBJ1-4, with D maybe TRBD1 (5 bases). The CDR3 has 16 residues. V lost 3 bases, J lost 8 bases, and 19 bases lay in between. Germline CDR1 LNHDA, CDR2 SQIVND (reference sequence).

V usage is TRBV7-3 and J usage is TRBJ2-1; 11 bases are a match to TRBD2. Germline assignment: CDR1 SGHTA and CDR2 FQGTGA. This CDR3 spans 15 amino acids. V gave up 5 bases and J gave up 7 bases; unmatched junction bases: 7. This CDR3 reads CASSRASGGLNEQFF. The DNA for the CDR3 is TGTGCCAGCAGCCGCGCTAGCGGGGGGTTGAATGAGCAGTTCTTC.

This clone was counted only a few times. The chain recombines TRBV29-1 with TRBJ2-7, with 11 bases matching TRBD1. CDR1 is SQVTM and CDR2 is ANQGSEA in the germline V gene. The V segment lost 4 bases and the J segment 6 bases; nucleotides outside the gene matches: 8. This CDR3 contains 14 residues. CDR3 nucleotides: TGCAGCGTTGGTTCCGGGACAGGGGGTTCCGAGCAGTACTTC. Translation: CSVGSGTGGSEQYF.

The chain has TRBV5-4 and TRBJ2-2, with TRBD1 as a possible D gene (6 bases). Per germline, CDR1 SGHNT and CDR2 YYREEE (reference sequence). This CDR3 has 15 amino acids. The V end was cut by 4 bases, the J end by 7 bases, with 17 bases between. CDR3 region: CASSIGVQGGGELFF. The DNA for the CDR3 is TGTGCCAGCAGCATTGGGGTACAGGGCGGCGGGGAGCTGTTTTTT.

The V call is TRBV18, the J call TRBJ2-4; 7 nucleotides agree with TRBD1. The germline gives CDR1 KGHSH, CDR2 LQKENI. V was clipped by 4 bases and J by 9 bases; unmatched bases: 6. The CDR3 extends over 13 amino acids. The CDR3 protein is CASSLQDRTIQYF. The CDR3 DNA is TGTGCCAGCTCACTCCAGGACAGGACCATTCAGTACTTC.

The gene calls are TRBV10-2 and TRBJ2-7; 8 bases are shared with TRBD1. The CDR3 extends over 15 amino acids. The V segment lost 0 bases and the J segment 3 bases; nucleotides outside the gene matches: 4. CDR1 WSHSY and CDR2 SAAADI come from the germline V gene. This CDR3 is CASSESTGALYEQYF. The CDR3, as DNA: TGCGCCAGCAGTGAGTCGACAGGGGCACTCTACGAGCAGTACTTC.

This chain connects TRBV4-1 to TRBJ2-1; perhaps TRBD1 as D (7 bases). The V gene's germline CDR1 is MGHRA and CDR2 YSYEKL. The CDR3 has 16 amino acids. V lost 6 bases and J lost 2, with 17 bases in between. The CDR3 loop reads CASSPGGTLAYNEQFF. The CDR3 nucleotides read TGCGCCAGCAGTCCAGGGGGGACCTTAGCCTACAATGAGCAGTTCTTC.

This chain uses TRBV5-1 with TRBJ1-5, with TRBD1 as a possible D gene (6 bases). Germline CDR1 is SGHRS and CDR2 is YFSETQ. CDR3 length: 15 amino acids. Trimming removed 0 bases at V and 3 bases at J, with 10 bases between. In DNA, the CDR3 is TGCGCCAGCAGCTTGGAAACAGGGAACAATCAGCCCCAGCATTTT. It yields the protein CASSLETGNNQPQHF.

The V and J genes are TRBV18 and TRBJ1-5; TRBD1 aligns across 7 bases. The CDR3 spans 15 residues. Germline-derived CDR1 and CDR2 are KGHSH and LQKENI. Germline trimming cut 6 bases from V and 3 bases from J; bases unmatched to any gene: 8. CDR3 region: CASSPIGTDNQPQHF. The CDR3 DNA sequence: TGTGCCAGCTCCCCGATCGGGACAGACAATCAGCCCCAGCATTTT.